This TCR beta chain originates from a study of blood T cells in healthy people across ages. The CDR3 consists of 15 residues. The V gene's germline CDR1 is KGHDR and CDR2 SFDVKD. Sample donors were healthy Caucasian individuals that came from Russia, aged roughly 6 to 90. Whenever a sample was processed, at least 7 million PBMCs were isolated. Notes on this clonotype: Mismatch with germline at one junction end may stem from a read error.

The use of a sample-barcoded 5' primer and a J-beta primer mix characterized a second PCR of roughly 6 to 11 cycles. Each sample provided no less than 2.5 million CDR3-containing paired-end reads. TCRdb used MiXCR to reprocess the 5' RACE reads, holding one entry per CDR3 protein. The sample includes roughly 830,000 distinct CDR3 sequences, around 62% seen only once; the top ten take roughly 26%. The chain links TRBV24-1 to TRBJ2-5, with TRBD2 matching over 7 bases. The sequencing input was blood. The TCR sequence derives from a man aged 30 to 45 in good health. The CDR3 DNA reads TGTACCACCAGTGTCCCTGGGAGGGGTGCAAGGGAGCAGTACTTC. It encodes CTTSVPGRGAREQYF.